The entry that follows covers one TCR beta chain sequence. What it binds is unknown. Repertoires were generated with immunoSEQ multiplex PCR, while TCRdb's copy carries only in-frame clones and drops some. The sample has 60,000 or so clones; about 91% are singletons. The sample belongs to a study of a mutant IDH1 vaccine in newly diagnosed glioma. Turning to the study itself: Patients, over weeks 1, 3, 5, 7, 11, 15, 19 and 23, received a total of eight vaccinations. Beginning 4-6 weeks after radiotherapy alone, or with temozolomide cycles, vaccination took place. Study-wide results and caveats: Induction of immune responses by the vaccine occurred in about 93% of patients.

With V trimmed by 2 bases and J by 3 bases, 5 bases remained unmatched. The germline V gene has CDR1 SGDLS and CDR2 YYNGEE. The CDR3 length is 15 residues. Time point indicated: week 11, during vaccination. What each vaccine dose contained was 300 ug of mutant IDH1 20-mer peptide, accompanied by topical imiquimod. Donor diagnoses consisted of new WHO grade 3 or 4 IDH1-mutant, ATRX-lost astrocytomas. This sequence originates from a man between 35 and 55 years old with glioma. The sequenced sample was PBMCs, obtained from a glioma patient whose treatment included an IDH1 peptide vaccine. The V and J genes are TRBV9 and TRBJ1-5, with 7 bases aligning to TRBD1. CDR3 protein: CASSVGTAPNQPQHF. CDR3 DNA: TGTGCCAGCAGCGTCGGGACAGCTCCCAATCAGCCCCAGCATTTT.